A selection of T cell receptor beta chains follows, all from one sample in a study of blood T cell repertoires in COVID-19. Using immunoSEQ multiplex PCR, the repertoire was profiled, and TCRdb retains in-frame clones only, with some absent. Among fewer than 25,000 clones listed, nearly 90% were seen once. Sequencing input: peripheral blood. Every receptor here comes from a man in his 70s with acute or convalescent COVID-19. CDR3s include the opening cysteine and the closing phenylalanine or tryptophan. The order of the fields is J gene, D gene, V gene, clone size, CDR3 protein, CDR3 DNA. A D gene is named only where the DNA matches it firmly. Clone size is given for some rows only: seen once, a few or many times, or a class if the clone is expanded.

>TRBJ1-2|TRBD1|TRBV4-1|.
CASSQLDRDRGYTF
TGCGCCAGCAGCCAACTCGACAGGGATCGAGGCTACACCTTC
>TRBJ2-3|TRBD1|TRBV7-9|.
CASRYQGADTQYF
TGTGCCAGCAGGTACCAGGGGGCAGATACGCAGTATTTT
>TRBJ2-4|.|TRBV29-1|.
CSVGQSKNIQYF
TGCAGCGTTGGACAGTCCAAAAACATTCAGTACTTC
>TRBJ1-1|.|TRBV5-5|.
CASSLEQGWTEAFF
TGTGCCAGCAGCTTGGAACAGGGTTGGACTGAAGCTTTCTTT
>TRBJ2-2|TRBD2|TRBV18|.
CASSPTSGDTGELFF
TGTGCCAGCTCACCGACTAGCGGGGACACCGGGGAGCTGTTTTTT
>TRBJ1-5|TRBD1|TRBV6-2/TRBV6-3|.
CASSYSQGAGVSNQPQHF
TGTGCCAGCAGTTACTCACAGGGGGCGGGGGTTAGCAATCAGCCCCAGCATTTT
>TRBJ2-5|TRBD2|TRBV4-1|.
CASSQGGGETQYF
TGCGCCAGCAGCCAAGGGGGAGGGGAGACCCAGTACTTC
>TRBJ1-1|.|TRBV12-5|.
CASGLYGGRTEAFF
TGTGCTAGTGGTTTGTATGGGGGCAGGACTGAAGCTTTCTTT
>TRBJ2-5|.|TRBV11-3|.
CASSQDRGYQETQYF
TGTGCCAGCAGCCAGGACCGGGGGTACCAAGAGACCCAGTACTTC
>TRBJ2-7|TRBD1|TRBV5-5|.
CASSFISGQGAYEQYF
TGTGCCAGCAGCTTTATTTCGGGACAGGGGGCTTACGAGCAGTACTTC
>TRBJ1-3|.|TRBV7-9|.
CASSLEKQAGNTIYF
TGTGCCAGCAGCTTAGAGAAGCAGGCTGGAAACACCATATATTTT
>TRBJ1-1|.|TRBV7-6|once
CASSLALRGDTEAFF
TGTGCCAGCAGCTTAGCGCTCAGGGGAGACACTGAAGCTTTCTTT